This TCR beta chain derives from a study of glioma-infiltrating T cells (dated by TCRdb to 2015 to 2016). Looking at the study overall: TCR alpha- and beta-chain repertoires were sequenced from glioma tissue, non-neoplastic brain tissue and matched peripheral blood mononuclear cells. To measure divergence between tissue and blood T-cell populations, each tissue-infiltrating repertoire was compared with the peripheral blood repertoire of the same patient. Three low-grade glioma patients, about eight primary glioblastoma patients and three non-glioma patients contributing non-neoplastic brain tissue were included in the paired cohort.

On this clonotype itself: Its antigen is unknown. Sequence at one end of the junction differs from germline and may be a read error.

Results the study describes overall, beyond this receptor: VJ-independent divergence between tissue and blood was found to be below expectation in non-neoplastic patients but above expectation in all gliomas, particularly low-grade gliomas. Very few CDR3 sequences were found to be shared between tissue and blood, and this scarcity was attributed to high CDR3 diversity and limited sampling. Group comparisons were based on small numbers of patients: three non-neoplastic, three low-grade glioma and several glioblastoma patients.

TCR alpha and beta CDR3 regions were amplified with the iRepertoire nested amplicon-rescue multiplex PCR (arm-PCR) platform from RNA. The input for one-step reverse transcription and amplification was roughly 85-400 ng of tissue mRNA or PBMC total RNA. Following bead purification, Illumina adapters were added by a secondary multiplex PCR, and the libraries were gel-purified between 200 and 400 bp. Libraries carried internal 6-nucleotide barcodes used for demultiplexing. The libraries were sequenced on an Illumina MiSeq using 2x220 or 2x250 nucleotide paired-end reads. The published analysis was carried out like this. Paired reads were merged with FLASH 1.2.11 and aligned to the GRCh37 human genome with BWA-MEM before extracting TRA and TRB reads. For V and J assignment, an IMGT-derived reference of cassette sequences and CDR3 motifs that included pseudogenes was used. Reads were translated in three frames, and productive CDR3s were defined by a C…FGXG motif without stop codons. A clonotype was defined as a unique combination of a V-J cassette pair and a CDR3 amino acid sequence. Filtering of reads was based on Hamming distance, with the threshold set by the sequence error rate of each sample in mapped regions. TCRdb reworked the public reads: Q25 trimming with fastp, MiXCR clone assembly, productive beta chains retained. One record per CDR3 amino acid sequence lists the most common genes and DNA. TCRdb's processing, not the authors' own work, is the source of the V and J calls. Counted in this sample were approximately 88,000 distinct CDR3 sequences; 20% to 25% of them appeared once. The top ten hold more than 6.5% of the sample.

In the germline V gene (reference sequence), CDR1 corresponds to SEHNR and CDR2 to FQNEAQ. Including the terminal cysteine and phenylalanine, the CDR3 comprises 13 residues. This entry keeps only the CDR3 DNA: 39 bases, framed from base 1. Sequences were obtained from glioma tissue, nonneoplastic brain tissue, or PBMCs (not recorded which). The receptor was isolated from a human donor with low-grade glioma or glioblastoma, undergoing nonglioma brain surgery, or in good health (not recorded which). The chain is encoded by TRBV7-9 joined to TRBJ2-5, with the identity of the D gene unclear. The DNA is TGTGCCAGCAGCTTAGGGGTAGAAGAGACCCAGCACTTC. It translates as CASSLGVEETQHF.